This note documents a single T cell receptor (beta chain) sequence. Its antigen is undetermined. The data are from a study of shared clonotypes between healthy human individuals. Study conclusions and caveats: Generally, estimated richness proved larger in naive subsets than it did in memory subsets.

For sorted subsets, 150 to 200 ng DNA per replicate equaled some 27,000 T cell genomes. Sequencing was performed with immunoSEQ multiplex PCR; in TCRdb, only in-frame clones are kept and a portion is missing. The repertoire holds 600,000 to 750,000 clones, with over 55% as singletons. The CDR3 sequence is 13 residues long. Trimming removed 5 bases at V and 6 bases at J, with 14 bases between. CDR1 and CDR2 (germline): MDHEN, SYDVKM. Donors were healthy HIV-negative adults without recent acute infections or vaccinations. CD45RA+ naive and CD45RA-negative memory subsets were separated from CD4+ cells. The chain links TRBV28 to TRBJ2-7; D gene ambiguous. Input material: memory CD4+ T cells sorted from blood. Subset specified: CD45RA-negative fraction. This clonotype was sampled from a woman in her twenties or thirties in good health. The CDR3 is CASSLRISSEQYF. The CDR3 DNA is TGTGCCAGCAGTCTAAGGATAAGTTCCGAGCAGTACTTC.